A few counts support the clone carrying this T cell receptor (beta chain). Its antigen is still unknown. Expressed TCRB transcripts were sequenced after all isolated RNA was converted to cDNA. Libraries were prepared by immunoSEQ multiplex PCR; TCRdb keeps only in-frame clonotypes and omits some of them. The sample has 630,000 or so clones; about 14% are singletons. This specimen comes from a study of beta chain features in type 1 diabetes. Study-level findings and limits: Individuals with type 1 diabetes displayed fewer insertions and more deletions at VDJ junctions. Patients and controls would be equally affected if PCR favored shorter templates. When Type 1 diabetes patients were examined, their TCRB CDR3s proved moderately but significantly shorter in all four CD4+ subsets.

Blood was drawn once from each donor into heparinised tubes. The draws averaged roughly 120 mL. CD4+ cells of the naive, central memory, regulatory and stem cell-like memory types were sorted via CD45RO/CCR7/CD25/CD127/CD95/CD27. V was trimmed by 2 bases and J by 5 bases, leaving 12 bases between them. This CDR3 spans 14 amino acids. CDR1 is MNHEY and CDR2 is SVGAGI in the germline V gene. The sequence came from a man between 18 and 29 years old with type 1 diabetes. Sequencing used naive CD4+ T cells from blood. The chain recombines TRBV6-5 with TRBJ2-5; possible D gene TRBD1, 6 bases. CDR3 DNA sequence: TGTGCCAGCAGTTACGGACAGCGAGGGGAGACCCAGTACTTC. Its protein product is CASSYGQRGETQYF.